This passage covers 22 T cell receptor beta chains from one sample sequenced in a study of T cell responses to AZD1222 COVID-19 vaccine. TCRdb keeps only in-frame clones here, not all; method: immunoSEQ multiplex PCR. There are approximately 140,000 clones in the sample; 75% to 95% occur only once, and about 3% lies in the top ten. Here the sequenced sample was peripheral blood, taken on day 0 of MenACWY control vaccination. These receptors were obtained from an adult in good health.

The rearrangement links TRBV27 to TRBJ1-1; 8 bases fit TRBD1. The J segment lost 4 bases and the V segment lost 5 bases, leaving 12 bases of the junction unmatched. Germline lookup yields CDR1 MNHEY and CDR2 SMNVEV (reference sequence). CDR3 size: 16 residues. Here the CDR3 reads CASSEDRAGIGTEAFF. DNA for the CDR3: TGTGCCAGCAGTGAGGACAGGGCGGGGATCGGCACTGAAGCTTTCTTT.

This clone was seen only once. The J gene is TRBJ1-5, the V gene TRBV6-5; 8 nucleotides agree with TRBD1. The CDR3 is made up of 14 amino acids. The J segment lost 3 bases and the V segment lost 6 bases, leaving 4 bases of the junction unmatched. The V gene's germline CDR1 is MNHEY and CDR2 SVGAGI. The CDR3 bases are TGTGCCAGCAGACCAGGGGGCTTCAATCAGCCCCAGCATTTT. Amino acids: CASRPGGFNQPQHF.

The chain is built from TRBV6-5 and TRBJ2-7; D is possibly TRBD1 (6 bases). Trimming shortened V by 6 bases and J by 2 bases, and 14 bases separated the two germline ends. CDR1 is MNHEY and CDR2 is SVGAGI in the germline V gene. The CDR3 is made up of 14 amino acids. The CDR3 loop is CASRRGQLAYEQYF. The DNA for the CDR3 is TGTGCCAGCAGAAGAGGACAGCTAGCCTACGAGCAGTACTTC.

The V gene is TRBV5-1, the J gene TRBJ2-5; 7 nucleotides line up with TRBD2. The V gene end was trimmed by 3 bases and the J gene end by 2 bases; junction bases not matched to a gene: 10. Germline V gene data show CDR1 as SGHRS and CDR2 as YFSETQ. The CDR3 has 16 amino acids. CDR3 in amino acids: CASSWGGHRDQETQYF. CDR3 in DNA: TGCGCCAGCAGCTGGGGGGGTCACCGTGATCAAGAGACCCAGTACTTC.

This chain joins TRBV30 and TRBJ1-2; 10 bases fit TRBD1. This CDR3 has 14 amino acids. CDR1 and CDR2 (germline): GTSNPN, SVGIG (reference sequence). With 5 bases clipped from V and 3 bases from J, the junction kept 6 bases outside the gene matches. The chain's CDR3 is CAWVRTGGHYGYTF. The CDR3 DNA reads TGTGCCTGGGTCAGGACAGGGGGGCACTATGGCTACACCTTC.

This rearrangement joins TRBV19 to TRBJ2-1; maybe TRBD2 (5 bases). There are 16 residues in the CDR3. V lost 5 bases and J lost 3, with 17 bases in between. In germline, CDR1 is LNHDA, CDR2 SQIVND (reference sequence). Written as DNA, the CDR3 is TGTGCCAGTAGTCGAGACCGAGGGCCCATCTACAATGAGCAGTTCTTC. Protein sequence: CASSRDRGPIYNEQFF. Full variable domain (rest looked up from reference TRBV19 and TRBJ2-1): DGGITQSPKYLFRKEGQNVTLSCEQNLNHDAMYWYRQDPGQGLRLIYYSQIVNDFQKGDIAEGYSVSREKKESFPLTVTSAQKNPTAFYLCASSRDRGPIYNEQFFGPGTRLTVL.

The sample holds one count of this clone. This chain uses TRBV7-3 with TRBJ1-5; D is ambiguous. CDR1 and CDR2 (germline): SGHTA, FQGTGA. The ends were cut back, 5 bases at V and 2 bases at J, with 16 bases in the middle. The CDR3 length is 16 residues. The CDR3 loop is CASSPPAAPGNQPQHF. DNA for the CDR3: TGTGCCAGCAGCCCCCCGGCAGCCCCCGGCAATCAGCCCCAGCATTTT.

This chain links TRBV4-1 with TRBJ1-2, with D possibly matching TRBD1 (6 bases). Trimming pared 2 bases from V and 4 bases from J, leaving 17 bases between. Germline V gene lookup returns CDR1 MGHRA and CDR2 YSYEKL. The CDR3 runs 16 residues. CDR3 amino acids: CASSQPMQGFSYGYTF. The CDR3 DNA is TGCGCCAGCAGCCAACCTATGCAGGGGTTCAGCTATGGCTACACCTTC.

This clone was picked up a small number of times. CDR3 region: CSAGSASGIYNEQFF. The CDR3 region has the DNA TGCAGCGCCGGGAGTGCTAGCGGGATTTACAATGAGCAGTTCTTC. This sequence joins TRBV29-1 and TRBJ2-1, with 9 nucleotides matching TRBD2. Germline loops: CDR1 SQVTM, CDR2 ANQGSEA. This CDR3 spans 15 amino acids. V was clipped by 7 bases and J by 4 bases; unmatched bases: 11.

The genes are TRBV7-2 and TRBJ2-1; 7 bases are a match to TRBD2. The V gene's germline CDR1 is SGHTA and CDR2 FQGNSA. The J segment lost 6 bases and the V segment lost 6 bases, leaving 5 bases of the junction unmatched. CDR3 length: 13 amino acids. CDR3 in DNA: TGTGCCAGCAGACCTACTAGCGTCAATGAGCAGTTCTTC. This codes for CASRPTSVNEQFF.

The J gene is TRBJ1-1, the V gene TRBV18; 7 bases map to TRBD1. The CDR3 loop spans 14 amino acids. Trimming removed 5 bases from V and 1 base from J; junction bases left unmatched: 4. CDR1 and CDR2 from the germline V gene are KGHSH and LQKENI. This chain's CDR3 is CASSETGQNTEAFF. CDR3 DNA: TGTGCCAGCTCAGAGACAGGGCAGAACACTGAAGCTTTCTTT.

The chain has TRBV7-8 and TRBJ1-2; TRBD1 agrees at 7 bases. The CDR3 spans 15 residues. The junction had 9 bases not matched to a gene; V was cut back by 4 bases and J by 4 bases. In germline, CDR1 is SGHVS, CDR2 FQNEAQ. The CDR3 nucleotides are TGTGCCAGCAGCTATAATCTACAGGGGAGCTATGGCTACACCTTC. Its translation is CASSYNLQGSYGYTF.

The chain joins TRBV7-9 to TRBJ1-2; 11 bases fit TRBD1. This CDR3 contains 15 residues. V lost 5 bases and J lost 7; bases outside the gene matches: 9. CDR1 and CDR2 from the germline V gene are SEHNR and FQNEAQ (reference sequence). The CDR3 spells CASSTPGQGVLGYTF. CDR3 nucleotide sequence: TGTGCCAGCAGCACCCCGGGACAGGGGGTCCTTGGCTACACCTTC.

V usage is TRBV2 and J usage is TRBJ1-1, with D possibly matching TRBD1 (6 bases). From germline, CDR1 is SNHLY and CDR2 FYNNEI. Between the trimmed V and J ends, which lost 8 bases and 1 base, there was a span of 17 bases. This CDR3 has 15 amino acids. The CDR3 loop reads CASLGAGARNTEAFF. The CDR3 DNA is TGTGCCAGCCTGGGGGCGGGGGCGAGGAACACTGAAGCTTTCTTT.

V is TRBV5-1 and J is TRBJ2-5; no reliable D call. The CDR3 covers 14 residues. The V gene's germline CDR1 is SGHRS and CDR2 YFSETQ. Trimming removed 0 bases from V and 2 bases from J, with 8 bases in between. CDR3 protein: CASSLGTPQETQYF. The CDR3 DNA reads as TGCGCCAGCAGCTTGGGAACTCCACAAGAGACCCAGTACTTC.

This chain's CDR3 is CASSEGTATNQPQHF. In DNA, the CDR3 is TGTGCCAGCAGTGAAGGGACAGCTACGAATCAGCCCCAGCATTTT. The chain uses TRBV2 and TRBJ1-5, with D possibly TRBD1 on 6 matching bases. V lost 1 base to trimming and J lost 4 bases, with 11 bases between them. Germline V gives CDR1 SNHLY, CDR2 FYNNEI. The CDR3 has 15 residues.

The V call is TRBV5-1, the J call TRBJ2-2, with a tentative D call TRBD1 (5 bases). The CDR3 consists of 16 residues. The germline gives CDR1 SGHRS, CDR2 YFSETQ. With 4 bases removed from V and 5 bases from J, the gap between germline ends came to 18 bases. In DNA, the CDR3 is TGCGCCAGCAGCCTCAGAGGCGGACACAATACCGGGGAGCTGTTTTTT. Translating gives CASSLRGGHNTGELFF. The complete variable domain, with remaining parts taken from reference TRBV5-1 and TRBJ2-2, reads KAGVTQTPRYLIKTRGQQVTLSCSPISGHRSVSWYQQTPGQGLQFLFEYFSETQRNKGNFPGRFSGRQFSNSRSEMNVSTLELGDSALYLCASSLRGGHNTGELFFGEGSRLTVL.

CDR3 nucleotides: TGTGCCAGCAGTGACCCACAAGGAGGTACCTACGAGCAGTACTTC. Protein: CASSDPQGGTYEQYF. J is TRBJ2-7 and V is TRBV2, with a possible D match to TRBD2 (5 bases). CDR1 is SNHLY, CDR2 FYNNEI, per germline. There are 15 residues in the CDR3. V was pared by 3 bases and J by 2 bases, with 14 bases between.

The V gene is TRBV11-2, the J gene TRBJ1-3; D not certain. V gave up 8 bases and J gave up 2 bases, with 19 bases separating them. This CDR3 region has 16 residues. Germline CDR1 and CDR2: SGHAT and FQNNGV. The CDR3, as DNA: TGTGCCAGCCGAGCTTGGGCCGATACTACTGGAAACACCATATATTTT. Its protein product is CASRAWADTTGNTIYF.

The chain is built from TRBV5-1 and TRBJ2-5; a possible D gene is TRBD1 (6 bases). CDR3 length equals 13 residues. Trimming took off 0 bases at V and 3 bases at J, with 6 bases between the two ends. Germline V gives CDR1 SGHRS, CDR2 YFSETQ. CDR3 coding DNA: TGCGCCAGCAGCTTGGAGGGGGAAGAGACCCAGTACTTC. As protein: CASSLEGEETQYF.

This clone turned up a few times. The chain employs TRBV5-1 and TRBJ1-1, with 7 bases that match TRBD1. Germline loops: CDR1 SGHRS, CDR2 YFSETQ. V was clipped by 6 bases and J by 1 base; unmatched bases: 6. The CDR3 totals 14 residues. The DNA for the CDR3 is TGCGCCAGCAAATCCACAGGGGCGAACACTGAAGCTTTCTTT. It translates to CASKSTGANTEAFF.

The gene calls are TRBV20-1 and TRBJ2-5, with unresolved D. Trimming stripped 5 bases from V and 3 bases from J, with 4 bases between. The CDR3 is 10 amino acids. Germline V gene lookup returns CDR1 DFQATT and CDR2 SNEGSKA (reference sequence). CDR3 loop: CSADKETQYF. Here the CDR3 DNA reads TGCAGTGCTGACAAAGAGACCCAGTACTTC.